This TCR beta chain originates from a study of blood T cells in healthy people across ages. Study-wide results and limits: It was not known whether donors were CMV positive (a possible confounder of expanded clonotype changes).

Sample-barcoded 5' priming and a J-beta primer mix drove a second PCR of 7 to 11 cycles. Sequencing yielded, for each sample, at least 2.5 million paired-end reads carrying CDR3. Using its own MiXCR run on the 5' RACE reads, TCRdb lists one record per CDR3 protein. The sample has 550,000 to 650,000 distinct CDR3 sequences, about 30% seen once. This CDR3 is built from 11 residues. CDR1 MNHEY and CDR2 SVGAGI come from the germline V gene. The V end lost 6 bases, the J end lost 14 bases, and 16 bases lay between the germline ends. Concerning this clonotype itself: Its antigen remains unknown.

The sequencing input was blood. The receptor was derived from a woman of 80 years or more in good health. The chain uses TRBV6-5 and TRBJ1-1; possible D gene TRBD1, 6 bases. As DNA, the CDR3 is TGTGCCAGCAGATTTCAGGGGAGGGCGTTCTTT. Translating it yields CASRFQGRAFF.